This TCR beta chain was found in a study of T cell repertoires in cytomegalovirus infection. Across the study: Carrying CMV and the relevant HLA type showed in public TCR beta signatures.

Deletions cut 2 bases from V and 2 bases from J, with 12 bases between. The CDR3 extends over 16 amino acids. Per the germline V gene, CDR1 is MNHEY and CDR2 is SVGAGI. Findings and caveats of the study: The ex vivo response was dominated by HLA-C-restricted CMV-specific TCR beta clonotypes. People with CMV and the relevant HLA were identified by cumulative public TCR beta family frequency.

Via MiXCR, TCRdb re-called the reads, giving one row per CDR3 protein. The repertoire has about 47,000 distinct CDR3 sequences, 20% of them found once; the top ten carry roughly 77%. This clonotype was found a few times. The antigen is undetermined. This receptor was identified in a human donor in good health (CMV status not recorded). Some clones in this sample may be carry-over from other donors' samples. Sequenced here: CD8+ T cells from cultured PBMCs, sampled from culture after CMV antigen stimulation. V gene TRBV6-5 combines with J gene TRBJ2-2; D possibly corresponds to TRBD1 (6 bases). CDR3 DNA: TGTGCCAGCAGTTACGGACAGACATTCAACACCGGGGAGCTGTTTTTT. It yields the protein CASSYGQTFNTGELFF.